This T cell receptor (beta chain) was sequenced during a study of T cells expressing NK-cell markers (dated by TCRdb to 2019 to 2021). Background on the whole study: TCR beta-chain repertoires were profiled in sorted CD3+CD56+NKG2C+, CD3+CD56+NKG2C- and CD3+CD56-NKG2C+ T-cell subsets from fewer than 10 donors. Randomly selected healthy volunteers, three men and five women, were used as the eight sequenced donors. Libraries were sequenced as 2 x 150 bp reads on Illumina HiSeq 2000/2500, MiSeq or NextSeq. Among the eight sequenced donors, seven were HCMV-seropositive and one was HCMV-seronegative.

Overall study results and their limits: Those dominant clonotypes were again the most abundant among CD3+CD56-NKG2C+ cells in a handful of donors, at roughly 25-60.1%. For roughly 6 donors, the dominant CD3+CD56+NKG2C+ clonotypes were among the top 10 CD8+ clonotypes and accounted for about 1.0-7.5% of CD8+ T cells. Whether the expanded NKG2C-expressing T cell clones were specific for HCMV antigens remained unclear.

The CDR3 sequence holds 15 residues, the cysteine and phenylalanine included. Only the protein is available. The germline V gene gives CDR1 as SGHRS and CDR2 as YFSETQ. A word on this clonotype: This receptor's antigen is unknown.

HCMV serostatus was determined by detecting HCMV-specific IgG in serum with a commercial ELISA kit. Peripheral blood mononuclear cells were isolated from blood by Ficoll density gradient centrifugation. The instrument was an Illumina HiSeq 2000. TCR beta cDNA libraries were made by 5'RACE template switching that added a universal primer site and unique molecular identifiers. cDNA synthesis was primed from the TCR beta constant segment and was followed by two successive PCR amplification steps. As for the original processing: MIGEC was used to demultiplex reads and group the reads by UMI, and MiTCR was used to assemble and quantify clonotypes. To remove erroneous sequences, TCR cDNA sequences were retained only when supported by two or more reads. The tcR package was used for downstream repertoire analysis, with clonotypes matched between fractions based on CDR3 nucleotide sequence plus V segment. Antigen specificity was annotated against VDJdb with VDJmatch, allowing one amino acid substitution in CDR3. Once TCRdb had reprocessed the reads, it stored one entry per CDR3 protein sequence and supplied no DNA. TCRdb's processing, not the study's, gives the V and J calls here. The sample table holds 550,000 to 600,000 distinct CDR3 sequences. The ten largest clonotypes hold about 3.6% of the sample.

The sequence is built from TRBV5-1 and TRBJ2-2. Sequenced material: blood T cells: a sorted CD56 or NKG2C T cell subset, CD4+ or CD8+ T cells, or bulk PBMC T cells (not recorded which). The sequence came from a man aged 18-30 years in good health. Donor details come from another sample of the same person, matched by shared clones. The CDR3 protein: CASRQAAANTGELFF.